This T cell receptor (beta chain) was captured by sequencing in a study of shared clonotypes between healthy human individuals. There are 11 residues in the CDR3. The V end lost 1 base, the J end lost 8 bases, and 6 bases lay between the germline ends. The V gene's germline CDR1 is DFQATT and CDR2 SNEGSKA (reference sequence). The data were produced by immunoSEQ multiplex PCR, yet TCRdb's version contains in-frame clones alone and is incomplete. The sample has about 600,000 clones; approximately 97% are singletons. The receptor was isolated from a woman aged 30 to 39 in good health. The V call is TRBV20-1, the J call TRBJ2-1, with a weak D call TRBD1 (5 bases). The sample was naive CD4+ T cells sorted from blood. Subset in this sample: CD45RA+ positively selected. This chain's CDR3 is CSARGRDEQFF. CDR3 in DNA: TGCAGTGCTAGAGGCAGGGATGAGCAGTTCTTC.